Listed below are T cell receptor beta chains from one sample, sequenced in a study of regulatory T cells in long-lasting Graves disease. TCRdb fed the multiplex PCR reads into MiXCR, producing one record per CDR3 protein. This sample yields under 250,000 distinct CDR3 sequences, of which 15% to 20% are seen a single time; about 12% belongs to the top ten. These data also featured in a second study, about T cells in Graves' hyperthyroidism and ophthalmopathy.

This specimen consisted of peripheral blood mononuclear cells (PBMCs), obtained at new diagnosis, from a patient treated with antithyroid drugs. The origin of the receptors is a woman aged 25 to 39 with Graves disease. The CDR3 runs from the conserved cysteine through the conserved F or W. The order of the fields is V gene, CDR3 length, J gene, D gene, clone size, CDR3 DNA, CDR3 protein. The D gene is left open where the match is weak. Not all rows give a size; the values are once, few, many and, for expanded clones, a class.

TRBV12-5	13	TRBJ1-1	-	many	TGTGCTAGTGGTTTGGGGGCGAGCACTGAAGCTTTCTTT	CASGLGASTEAFF
TRBV9	13	TRBJ1-2	-	many	TGTGCCAGCAGTGCGACACTTAACTATGGCTACACCTTC	CASSATLNYGYTF
TRBV3-1	10	TRBJ2-5	-	many	TGTGCCAGCGGACTGGAGACCCAGTACTTC	CASGLETQYF
TRBV20-1	12	TRBJ1-1	TRBD1	many	TGCAGTGCTAGAGGGGACAGGGACCGTGCTTTCTTT	CSARGDRDRAFF
TRBV19	15	TRBJ2-7	TRBD2	few	TGTGCCAGTAGTATAGAGGGCGGGGGAACCTACGAGCAGTACTTC	CASSIEGGGTYEQYF
TRBV2	15	TRBJ2-3	-	many	TGTGCCAGCAGTGATGGGATCTGGGGCACAGATACGCAGTATTTT	CASSDGIWGTDTQYF
TRBV3-1	14	TRBJ2-3	-	-	TGTGCCAGCAAACCCATCCCCCTAGCCTCCACGCAGTATTTT	CASKPIPLASTQYF
TRBV4-1	15	TRBJ1-4	-	few	TGCGCCAGCAGCCGATTTGGGGGAACTAATGAAAAACTGTTTTTT	CASSRFGGTNEKLFF
TRBV6-1	11	TRBJ1-5	-	many	TGTGCCAGCAGTGATAGTCAGCCCCAGCATTTT	CASSDSQPQHF
TRBV11-2	14	TRBJ2-7	TRBD2	-	TGTGCCAGCAGCTTAGACCCTAGCGGTTACGAGCAGTACTTC	CASSLDPSGYEQYF
TRBV12-3/TRBV12-4	15	TRBJ2-7	TRBD1	many	TGTGCCAGCAGTTTGAGGACAGGGCCTTCCTACGAGCAGTACTTC	CASSLRTGPSYEQYF
TRBV30	12	TRBJ2-7	-	many	TGTGCTTTGGGCGGGGAAACCTACGAGCAGTACTTC	CALGGETYEQYF
TRBV11-2	15	TRBJ2-1	TRBD2	-	TGTGCCAGCAGCTTGGGAGCGGGAGCCCACAATGAGCAGTTCTTC	CASSLGAGAHNEQFF
TRBV6-1	14	TRBJ1-2	TRBD1	many	TGTGCCAGCGGCCAGGGGGCGGGAGGTCGAGGCTACACCTTC	CASGQGAGGRGYTF
TRBV2	16	TRBJ2-7	-	many	TGTGCCAGCGACAAACTCGGGGCTCAGGAAACGGGGGAGCAGTACTTC	CASDKLGAQETGEQYF